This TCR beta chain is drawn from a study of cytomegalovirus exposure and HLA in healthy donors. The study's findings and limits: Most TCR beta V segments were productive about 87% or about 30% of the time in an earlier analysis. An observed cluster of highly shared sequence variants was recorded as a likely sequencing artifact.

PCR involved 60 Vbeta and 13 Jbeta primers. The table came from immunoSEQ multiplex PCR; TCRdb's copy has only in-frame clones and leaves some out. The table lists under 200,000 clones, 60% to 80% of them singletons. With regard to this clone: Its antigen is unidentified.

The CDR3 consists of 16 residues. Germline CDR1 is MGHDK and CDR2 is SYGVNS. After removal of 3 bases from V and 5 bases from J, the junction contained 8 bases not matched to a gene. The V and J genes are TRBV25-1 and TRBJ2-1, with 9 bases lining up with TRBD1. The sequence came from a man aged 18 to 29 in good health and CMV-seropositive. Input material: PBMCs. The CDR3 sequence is CASSDYRDRVNNEQFF. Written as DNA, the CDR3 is TGTGCCAGCAGTGATTACCGGGACAGGGTAAACAATGAGCAGTTCTTC.